This section outlines one T cell receptor (beta chain) sequence together with its context. The sample is drawn from a study of T cell changes during pregnancy in multiple sclerosis. The CDR3 totals 19 residues. Germline CDR1 and CDR2: SEHNR and FQNEAQ (reference sequence). Trimming took 1 base from V and 0 from J; bases not matched to a gene: 11. Method: immunoSEQ multiplex PCR; TCRdb's copy keeps in-frame clones and lacks some. This table holds 20,000 to 25,000 clones, roughly 90% found once. The rearrangement uses TRBV7-9 and TRBJ2-1; 8 positions agree with TRBD2. This receptor was identified in a female donor in good health, enrolled as a control in a pregnancy study. The specimen comprised CD8+ T cells from peripheral blood mononuclear cells, sampled in the second trimester of pregnancy. The DNA for the CDR3 is TGTGCCAGCAGCTTAGGTTTAGCGGGGCTTCAGAGCTCCTACAATGAGCAGTTCTTC. It is translated as CASSLGLAGLQSSYNEQFF.